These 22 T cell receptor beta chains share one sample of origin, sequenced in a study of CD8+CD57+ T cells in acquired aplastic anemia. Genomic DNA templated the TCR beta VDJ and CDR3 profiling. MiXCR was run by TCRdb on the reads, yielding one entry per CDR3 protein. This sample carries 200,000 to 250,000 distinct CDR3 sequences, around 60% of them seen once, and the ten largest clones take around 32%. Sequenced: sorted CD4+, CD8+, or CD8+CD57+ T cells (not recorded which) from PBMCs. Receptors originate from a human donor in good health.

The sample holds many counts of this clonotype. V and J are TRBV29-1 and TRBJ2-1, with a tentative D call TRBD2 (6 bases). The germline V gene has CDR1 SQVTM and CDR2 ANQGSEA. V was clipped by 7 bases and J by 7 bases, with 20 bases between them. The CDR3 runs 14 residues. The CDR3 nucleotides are TGCAGCGGCTCCGGGAGTGCAGAGCGGAATGAGCAGTTCTTC. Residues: CSGSGSAERNEQFF.

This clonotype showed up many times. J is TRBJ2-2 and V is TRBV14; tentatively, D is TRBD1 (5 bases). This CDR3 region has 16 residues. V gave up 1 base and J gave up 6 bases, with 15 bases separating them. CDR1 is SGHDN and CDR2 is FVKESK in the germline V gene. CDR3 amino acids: CASSQVISRVPGELFF. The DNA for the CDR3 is TGTGCCAGCAGCCAAGTTATCAGCAGGGTTCCCGGGGAGCTGTTTTTT.

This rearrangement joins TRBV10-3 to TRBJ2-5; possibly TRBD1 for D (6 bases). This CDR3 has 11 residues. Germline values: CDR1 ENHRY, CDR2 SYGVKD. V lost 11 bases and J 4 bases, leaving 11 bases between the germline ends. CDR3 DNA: TGTGCCGCAGGGGCTTTAGAGACCCAGTACTTC. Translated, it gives CAAGALETQYF.

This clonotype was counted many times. The CDR3 protein is CASSQVPLAGELDTQYF. DNA for the CDR3: TGTGCCAGCAGCCAGGTCCCACTAGCGGGAGAACTGGATACGCAGTATTTT. The chain has TRBV11-2 and TRBJ2-3; 11 bases are shared with TRBD2. This CDR3 region has 17 residues. Trimming at V came to 5 bases and at J to 6 bases, leaving 13 bases not matched to a gene. Germline assignment: CDR1 SGHAT and CDR2 FQNNGV.

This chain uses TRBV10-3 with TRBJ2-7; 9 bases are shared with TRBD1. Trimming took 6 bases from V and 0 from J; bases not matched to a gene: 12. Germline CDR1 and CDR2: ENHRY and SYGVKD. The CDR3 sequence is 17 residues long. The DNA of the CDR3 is TGTGCCATCAGCGGACAGGGGAAAGGTTCCACCTCCTACGAGCAGTACTTC. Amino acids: CAISGQGKGSTSYEQYF.

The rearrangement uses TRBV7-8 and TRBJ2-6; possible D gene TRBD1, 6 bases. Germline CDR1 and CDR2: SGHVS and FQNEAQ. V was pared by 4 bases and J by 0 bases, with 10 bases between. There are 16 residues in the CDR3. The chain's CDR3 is CASSSYRDSGANVLTF. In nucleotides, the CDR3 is TGTGCCAGCAGCTCGTACAGGGACTCTGGGGCCAACGTCCTGACTTTC.

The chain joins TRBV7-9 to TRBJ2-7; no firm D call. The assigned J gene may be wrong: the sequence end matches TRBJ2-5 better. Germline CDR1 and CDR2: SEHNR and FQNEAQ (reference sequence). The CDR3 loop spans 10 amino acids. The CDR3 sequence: CASNGETQYF. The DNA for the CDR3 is TGTGCCAGCAACGGAGAGACCCAGTACTTC.

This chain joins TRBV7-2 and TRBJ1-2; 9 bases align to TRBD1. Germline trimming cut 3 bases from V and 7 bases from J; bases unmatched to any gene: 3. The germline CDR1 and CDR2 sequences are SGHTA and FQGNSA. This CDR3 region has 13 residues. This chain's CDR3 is CASSFTGGGGYTF. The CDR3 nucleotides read TGTGCCAGCAGCTTTACAGGGGGCGGTGGCTACACCTTC.

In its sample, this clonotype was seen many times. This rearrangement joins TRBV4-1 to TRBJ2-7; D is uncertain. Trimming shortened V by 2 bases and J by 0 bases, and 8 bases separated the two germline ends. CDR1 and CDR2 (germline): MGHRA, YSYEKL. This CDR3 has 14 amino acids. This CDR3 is CASSQSETSYEQYF. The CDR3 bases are TGCGCCAGCAGCCAATCAGAGACCTCCTACGAGCAGTACTTC.

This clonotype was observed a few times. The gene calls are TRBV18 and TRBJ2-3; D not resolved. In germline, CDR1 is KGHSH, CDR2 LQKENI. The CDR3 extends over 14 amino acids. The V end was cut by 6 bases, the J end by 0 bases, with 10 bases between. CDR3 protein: CASSIDVSTDTQYF. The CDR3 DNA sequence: TGTGCCAGCTCCATTGACGTTAGCACAGATACGCAGTATTTT.

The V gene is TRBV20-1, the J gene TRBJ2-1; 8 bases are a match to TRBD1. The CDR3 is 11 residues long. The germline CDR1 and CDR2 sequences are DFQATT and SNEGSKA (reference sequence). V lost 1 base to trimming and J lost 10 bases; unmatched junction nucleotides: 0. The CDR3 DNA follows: TGCAGTGCTAGAGGGGACAGGGAGCAGTTCTTC. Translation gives CSARGDREQFF.

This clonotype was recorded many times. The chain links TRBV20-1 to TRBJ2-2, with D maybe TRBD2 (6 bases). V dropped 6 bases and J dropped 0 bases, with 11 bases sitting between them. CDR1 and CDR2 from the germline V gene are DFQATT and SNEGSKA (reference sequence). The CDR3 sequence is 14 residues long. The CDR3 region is CSASGTSNTGELFF. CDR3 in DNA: TGCAGTGCATCAGGGACTTCGAACACCGGGGAGCTGTTTTTT.

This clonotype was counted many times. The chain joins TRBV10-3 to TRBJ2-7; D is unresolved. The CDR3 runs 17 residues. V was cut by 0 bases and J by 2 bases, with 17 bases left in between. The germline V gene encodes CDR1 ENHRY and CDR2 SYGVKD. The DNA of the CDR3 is TGTGCCATCAGTGAGTCGTCGACGGAAATAATAGCCTACGAGCAGTACTTC. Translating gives CAISESSTEIIAYEQYF.

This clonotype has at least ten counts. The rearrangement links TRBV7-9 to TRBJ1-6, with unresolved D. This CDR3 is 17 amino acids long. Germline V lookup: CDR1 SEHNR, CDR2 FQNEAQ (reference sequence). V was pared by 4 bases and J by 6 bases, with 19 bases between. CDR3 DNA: TGTGCCAGCAGCTCGCGGTATTCTGGAGTTCTTAATTCACCCCTCCACTTT. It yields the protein CASSSRYSGVLNSPLHF.

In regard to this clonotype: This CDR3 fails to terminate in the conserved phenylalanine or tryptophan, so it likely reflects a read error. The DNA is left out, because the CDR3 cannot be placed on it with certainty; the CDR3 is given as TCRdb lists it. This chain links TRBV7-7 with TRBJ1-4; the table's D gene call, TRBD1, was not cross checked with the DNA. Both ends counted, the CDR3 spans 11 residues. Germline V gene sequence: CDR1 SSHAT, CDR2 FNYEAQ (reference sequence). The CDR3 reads CASSLSGGGVL.

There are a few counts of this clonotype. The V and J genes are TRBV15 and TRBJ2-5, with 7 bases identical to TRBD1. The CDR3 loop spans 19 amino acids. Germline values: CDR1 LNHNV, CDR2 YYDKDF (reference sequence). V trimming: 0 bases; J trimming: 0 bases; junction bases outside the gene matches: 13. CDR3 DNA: TGTGCCACCAGCAGAGAGGCAGGGGGACGGGGTTTCGACCAAGAGACCCAGTACTTC. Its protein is CATSREAGGRGFDQETQYF.

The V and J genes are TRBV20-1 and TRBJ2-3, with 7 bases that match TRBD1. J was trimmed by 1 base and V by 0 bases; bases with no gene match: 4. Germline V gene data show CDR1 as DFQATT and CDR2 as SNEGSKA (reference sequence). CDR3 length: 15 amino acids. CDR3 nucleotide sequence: TGCAGTGCTAGAGATTTAGGACAGGGCACAGATACGCAGTATTTT. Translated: CSARDLGQGTDTQYF.

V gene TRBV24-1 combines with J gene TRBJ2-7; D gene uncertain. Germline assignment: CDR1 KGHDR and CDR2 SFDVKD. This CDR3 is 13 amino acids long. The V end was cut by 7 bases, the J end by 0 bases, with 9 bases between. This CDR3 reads CATSDHYSYEQYF. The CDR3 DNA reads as TGTGCCACCAGCGACCATTACTCCTACGAGCAGTACTTC.

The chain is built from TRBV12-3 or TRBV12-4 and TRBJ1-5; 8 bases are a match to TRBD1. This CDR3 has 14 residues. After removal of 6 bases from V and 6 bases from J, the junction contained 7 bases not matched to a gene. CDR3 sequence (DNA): TGTGCCAGCAGAGCGACAGGGGATGCTCAGCCCCAGCATTTT. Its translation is CASRATGDAQPQHF.

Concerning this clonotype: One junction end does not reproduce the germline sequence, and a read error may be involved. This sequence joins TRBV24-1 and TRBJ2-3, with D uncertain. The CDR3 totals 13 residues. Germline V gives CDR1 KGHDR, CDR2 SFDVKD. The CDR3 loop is CATSDPEVETRYF. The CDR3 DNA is TGTGCCACCAGTGATCCCGAGGTTGAGACGCGGTATTTT.

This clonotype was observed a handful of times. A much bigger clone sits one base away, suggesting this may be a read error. CDR3: CSARPGGTGAYNEQLF. The CDR3 region has the DNA TGCAGTGCCCGCCCTGGCGGGACGGGCGCCTACAATGAGCAGCTCTTC. The rearrangement uses TRBV20-1 and TRBJ2-1; D may be TRBD2 (6 bases). CDR1 DFQATT and CDR2 SNEGSKA come from the germline V gene (reference sequence). CDR3 size: 16 residues.

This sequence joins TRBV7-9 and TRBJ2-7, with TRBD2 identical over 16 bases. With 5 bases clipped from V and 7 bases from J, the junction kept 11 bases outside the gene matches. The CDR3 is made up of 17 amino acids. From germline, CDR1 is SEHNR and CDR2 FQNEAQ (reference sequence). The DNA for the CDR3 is TGTGCCAGCAGCCCCCCGGGGACTAGCGGGGGGGCGGGGGAGCAGTACTTC. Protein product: CASSPPGTSGGAGEQYF.